Sequencing of this TCR beta chain was carried out in a study of siplizumab effects on memory and regulatory T cells. The study's findings and limits: The alloresponse seemed to draw substantially on naive T cells, which appeared more diverse than memory cells. An assignable phenotype, naive or memory, was missing from roughly 78-96% of proliferating CD4+ or CD8+ clones.

This CDR3 contains 15 residues. Trimming cost V 1 base and J 7 bases, with 13 bases left between them. Per germline, CDR1 LNHDA and CDR2 SQIVND (reference sequence). On this clone itself: Antigen: not known.

Generated by immunoSEQ multiplex PCR, the TCRdb table keeps only in-frame clones and is missing some. The table lists 75,000 to 100,000 clones, just under 95% of them singletons, with around 1.4% in the top ten. Sequencing was carried out using non-Treg CD4+ T cells sorted from blood. The receptor comes from a human donor in good health. The chain links TRBV19 to TRBJ2-2, with D perhaps being TRBD1 or TRBD2 (5 bases each). The CDR3 region is CASSIVAGTGGELFF. The CDR3 nucleotides are TGTGCCAGTAGTATAGTTGCGGGTACAGGCGGGGAGCTGTTTTTT. Filled out from reference TRBV19 and TRBJ2-2, the complete variable domain reads DGGITQSPKYLFRKEGQNVTLSCEQNLNHDAMYWYRQDPGQGLRLIYYSQIVNDFQKGDIAEGYSVSREKKESFPLTVTSAQKNPTAFYLCASSIVAGTGGELFFGEGSRLTVL.